This passage covers 21 T cell receptor beta chains from one sample sequenced in a study of chemoradiotherapy in HPV16-positive cancers. The repertoire was sequenced with immunoSEQ multiplex PCR; TCRdb's copy has only in-frame clones and lacks some. Here the sample spans thousands of clones, 86% being singletons. Specimen: tumor tissue, collected from a patient who underwent chemoradiotherapy. The receptors stem from a human donor with HPV-associated anogenital cancer.

The chain links TRBV7-2 to TRBJ1-5; unclear D gene. The ends were cut back, 6 bases at V and 6 bases at J, with 15 bases in the middle. The germline V gene has CDR1 SGHTA and CDR2 FQGNSA. The CDR3 covers 14 residues. The CDR3 reads CASRIKGGGQPQHF. The CDR3 region has the DNA TGTGCCAGCAGAATCAAGGGTGGTGGTCAGCCCCAGCATTTT. Together with reference TRBV7-2 and TRBJ1-5, the CDR3 gives the full variable domain: GAGVSQSPSNKVTEKGKDVELRCDPISGHTALYWYRQSLGQGLEFLIYFQGNSAPDKSGLPSDRFSAERTGGSVSTLTIQRTQQEDSAVYLCASRIKGGGQPQHFGDGTRLSIL.

This rearrangement joins TRBV9 to TRBJ1-1, with no clear D. CDR1 and CDR2 (germline): SGDLS, YYNGEE. Trimming cost V 3 bases and J 4 bases, with 16 bases left between them. The CDR3 is 15 amino acids. CDR3 sequence (DNA): TGTGCCAGCAGCGCCCGGAGGGAGATGGGCACTGAAGCTTTCTTT. Encoded protein: CASSARREMGTEAFF. Complete variable domain (other parts from reference TRBV9 and TRBJ1-1): DSGVTQTPKHLITATGQRVTLRCSPRSGDLSVYWYQQSLDQGLQFLIQYYNGEERAKGNILERFSAQQFPDLHSELNLSSLELGDSALYFCASSARREMGTEAFFGQGTRLTVV.

The genes are TRBV10-3 and TRBJ2-3; 11 bases fit TRBD2. Germline-derived CDR1 and CDR2 are ENHRY and SYGVKD. J gave up 2 bases and V 6 bases, and 10 bases lay outside the gene matches. The CDR3 is 17 amino acids. The CDR3 region is CAISPTGTSGATDTQYF. The CDR3 DNA reads as TGTGCCATCAGCCCCACCGGGACTAGCGGAGCCACAGATACGCAGTATTTT.

CDR3 region: CASSKGLATHNEQFF. The CDR3 nucleotides read TGTGCCAGCAGCAAGGGACTAGCGACGCACAATGAGCAGTTCTTC. The rearrangement uses TRBV6-5 and TRBJ2-1, with 10 bases lining up with TRBD2. Germline CDR1 reads MNHEY; CDR2 reads SVGAGI. The V segment lost 6 bases and the J segment 5 bases; nucleotides outside the gene matches: 7. There are 15 residues in the CDR3.

This clone appeared once. For the CDR3, the DNA is TGTGCCACCAGCGCCCGACTAGCGCTTGGTACCGGGGAGCTGTTTTTT. It codes for CATSARLALGTGELFF. The rearrangement joins TRBV15 to TRBJ2-2; 8 positions agree with TRBD2. Germline V CDR1 and CDR2: LNHNV, YYDKDF (reference sequence). This CDR3 region has 16 residues. With 5 bases clipped from V and 5 bases from J, the junction kept 10 bases outside the gene matches.

This clone turned up a few times. The chain carries TRBV7-2 and TRBJ1-1; 11 bases map to TRBD1. Germline-derived CDR1 and CDR2 are SGHTA and FQGNSA. V dropped 5 bases and J dropped 4; count of bases not matched to a gene: 3. The CDR3 spans 14 residues. CDR3 DNA: TGTGCCAGCAGCAGGGGACAGGGGGTCACTGAAGCTTTCTTT. Translating gives CASSRGQGVTEAFF. Full variable domain (outside the CDR3, taken from reference TRBV7-2 and TRBJ1-1): GAGVSQSPSNKVTEKGKDVELRCDPISGHTALYWYRQSLGQGLEFLIYFQGNSAPDKSGLPSDRFSAERTGGSVSTLTIQRTQQEDSAVYLCASSRGQGVTEAFFGQGTRLTVV.

This clone was seen once. V usage is TRBV29-1 and J usage is TRBJ2-2, with D possibly called TRBD1 or TRBD2 (7 bases each). Trimming left V 3 bases short and J 4 bases short, with 9 bases between. The CDR3 totals 13 residues. Per germline, CDR1 SQVTM and CDR2 ANQGSEA. The CDR3, as DNA: TGCAGCGTTGACAGGGGGGGCACCGGGGAGCTGTTTTTT. This translates into CSVDRGGTGELFF.

This sequence joins TRBV18 and TRBJ1-3; TRBD1 is a possible D gene (5 bases). V dropped 1 base and J dropped 4 bases, with 14 bases sitting between them. The length of the CDR3 is 16 residues. Germline assignment: CDR1 KGHSH and CDR2 LQKENI. The chain's CDR3 is CASSPRPGRYGNTIYF. CDR3 nucleotide sequence: TGTGCCAGCTCACCACGTCCAGGGCGGTACGGAAACACCATATATTTT.

The rearrangement joins TRBV9 to TRBJ2-3; 7 bases agree with TRBD2. CDR1 and CDR2 from the germline V gene are SGDLS and YYNGEE. The CDR3 has 15 amino acids. J lost 3 bases, V lost 0 bases, and 4 bases had no gene match. The CDR3 nucleotides are TGTGCCAGCAGCGTAGTGGGAGGGCCTACAGATACGCAGTATTTT. This sequence encodes CASSVVGGPTDTQYF.

The CDR3 reads CAWGGQGGNTIYF. In DNA, the CDR3 is TGTGCCTGGGGGGGACAGGGAGGAAACACCATATATTTT. The chain is built from TRBV30 and TRBJ1-3; 9 bases agree with TRBD1. The germline gives CDR1 GTSNPN, CDR2 SVGIG (reference sequence). V dropped 5 bases and J dropped 4; count of bases not matched to a gene: 3. The CDR3 loop spans 13 amino acids.

The rearrangement joins TRBV5-1 to TRBJ1-3, with D unclear. CDR1 and CDR2 (germline): SGHRS, YFSETQ. This CDR3 is built from 13 residues. V was shortened by 1 base and J by 2 bases, with 4 bases between the two germline ends. The CDR3 sequence: CASSLNPGNTIYF. DNA for the CDR3: TGCGCCAGCAGCTTGAATCCTGGAAACACCATATATTTT.

This chain connects TRBV5-6 to TRBJ2-7; 7 bases line up with TRBD2. The junction had 7 bases not matched to a gene; V was cut back by 6 bases and J by 1 base. This CDR3 region has 14 residues. CDR1 and CDR2 (germline): SGHDT, YYEEEE. The CDR3 spells CASTILADSYEQYF. The CDR3 region has the DNA TGTGCCAGCACCATCCTAGCGGATTCCTACGAGCAGTACTTC.

The chain uses TRBV7-9 and TRBJ2-7; D not resolved. Germline loops: CDR1 SEHNR, CDR2 FQNEAQ (reference sequence). The CDR3 length is 11 residues. V lost 5 bases, J lost 4 bases, and 6 bases lay in between. This chain's CDR3 is CASSPLYEQYF. CDR3 nucleotide sequence: TGTGCCAGCAGCCCACTATACGAGCAGTACTTC. Complete variable domain (other parts from reference TRBV7-9 and TRBJ2-7): DTGVSQNPRHKITKRGQNVTFRCDPISEHNRLYWYRQTLGQGPEFLTYFQNEAQLEKSRLLSDRFSAERPKGSFSTLEIQRTEQGDSAMYLCASSPLYEQYFGPGTRLTVT.

The V gene is TRBV7-6, the J gene TRBJ1-1, with 8 bases that match TRBD1. This CDR3 region has 17 residues. Germline CDR1 is SGHVS and CDR2 is FNYEAQ. With V trimmed by 5 bases and J by 1 base, 12 bases remained unmatched. CDR3 loop: CASSPARTGRRNTEAFF. The CDR3 nucleotides are TGTGCCAGCAGCCCCGCAAGGACAGGGAGAAGGAACACTGAAGCTTTCTTT. Full variable domain (outside the CDR3, taken from reference TRBV7-6 and TRBJ1-1): GAGVSQSPRYKVTKRGQDVALRCDPISGHVSLYWYRQALGQGPEFLTYFNYEAQQDKSGLPNDRFSAERPEGSISTLTIQRTEQRDSAMYRCASSPARTGRRNTEAFFGQGTRLTVV.

The chain is built from TRBV11-3 and TRBJ2-1; D is ambiguous. Germline-derived CDR1 and CDR2 are SGHNT and YENEEA. Trimming left V 1 base short and J 3 bases short, with 4 bases between. CDR3 size: 13 residues. The CDR3 DNA is TGTGCCAGCAGCTTAGGGTACTACAATGAGCAGTTCTTC. This sequence encodes CASSLGYYNEQFF.

The rearrangement links TRBV27 to TRBJ2-4; 8 positions match TRBD2. Germline CDR1 MNHEY, CDR2 SMNVEV (reference sequence). Losses at the gene ends were 5 bases for V and 6 bases for J; bases not matched to a gene: 9. This CDR3 is 15 amino acids long. This chain's CDR3 is CASSPGRGGPNIQYF. For the CDR3, the DNA is TGTGCCAGCAGTCCCGGCCGGGGGGGACCAAACATTCAGTACTTC.

This rearrangement joins TRBV6-6 to TRBJ2-7; 11 bases are shared with TRBD1. Per the germline V gene, CDR1 is MNHNY and CDR2 is SVGAGI (reference sequence). The CDR3 runs 16 residues. V gave up 6 bases and J gave up 3 bases; unmatched junction bases: 10. The CDR3 reads CASSQEYGTGGYEQYF. Written as DNA, the CDR3 is TGTGCCAGCAGCCAAGAGTACGGGACAGGGGGCTACGAGCAGTACTTC.

CDR3 region: CASQQGSYGYTF. As DNA, the CDR3 is TGTGCCAGCCAACAGGGAAGCTATGGCTACACCTTC. The chain joins TRBV28 to TRBJ1-2; perhaps TRBD1 as D (6 bases). The germline V gene has CDR1 MDHEN and CDR2 SYDVKM. The CDR3 has 12 residues. V was clipped by 8 bases and J by 4 bases, with 11 bases between them.

This chain joins TRBV13 and TRBJ1-2; D ambiguous. CDR1 is PRHDT and CDR2 is FYEKMQ in the germline V gene (reference sequence). The V end was cut by 5 bases, the J end by 4 bases, with 11 bases between. CDR3 length: 13 amino acids. The CDR3 spells CASSRGFTYGYTF. For the CDR3, the DNA is TGTGCCAGCAGCCGGGGTTTTACCTATGGCTACACCTTC.

This chain links TRBV5-1 with TRBJ1-2; weak D call: TRBD1 (6 bases). Germline V gives CDR1 SGHRS, CDR2 YFSETQ. Trimming cost V 3 bases and J 7 bases, with 13 bases left between them. This CDR3 is built from 13 residues. The DNA of the CDR3 is TGCGCCAGCAGCTCCCGACAGGCTGGTGGCTACACCTTC. This translates into CASSSRQAGGYTF.

The chain joins TRBV27 to TRBJ2-1, with D possibly TRBD2 on 7 matching bases. The V gene's germline CDR1 is MNHEY and CDR2 SMNVEV (reference sequence). The length of the CDR3 is 13 residues. Trimming took 5 bases from V and 10 from J, leaving 15 bases between them. The CDR3 DNA sequence: TGTGCCAGCAGTCCCAGGGAGGGGGGGGAGCAGTTCTTC. Its protein is CASSPREGGEQFF.